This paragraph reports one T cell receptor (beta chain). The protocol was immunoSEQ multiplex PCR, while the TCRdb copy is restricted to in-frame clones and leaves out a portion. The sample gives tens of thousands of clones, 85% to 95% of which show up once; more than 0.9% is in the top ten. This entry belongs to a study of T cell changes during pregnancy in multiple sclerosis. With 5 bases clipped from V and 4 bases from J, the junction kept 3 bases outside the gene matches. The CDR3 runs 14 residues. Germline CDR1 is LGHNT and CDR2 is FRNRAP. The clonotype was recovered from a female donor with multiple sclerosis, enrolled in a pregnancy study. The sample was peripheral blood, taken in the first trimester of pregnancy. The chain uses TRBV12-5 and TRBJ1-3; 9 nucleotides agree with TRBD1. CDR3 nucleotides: TGTGCTAGTGGTCCTGGGACAGGGGGAAACACCATATATTTT. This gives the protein CASGPGTGGNTIYF. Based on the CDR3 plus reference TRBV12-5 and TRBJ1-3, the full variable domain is DARVTQTPRHKVTEMGQEVTMRCQPILGHNTVFWYRQTMMQGLELLAYFRNRAPLDDSGMPKDRFSAEMPDATLATLKIQPSEPRDSAVYFCASGPGTGGNTIYFGEGSWLTVV.